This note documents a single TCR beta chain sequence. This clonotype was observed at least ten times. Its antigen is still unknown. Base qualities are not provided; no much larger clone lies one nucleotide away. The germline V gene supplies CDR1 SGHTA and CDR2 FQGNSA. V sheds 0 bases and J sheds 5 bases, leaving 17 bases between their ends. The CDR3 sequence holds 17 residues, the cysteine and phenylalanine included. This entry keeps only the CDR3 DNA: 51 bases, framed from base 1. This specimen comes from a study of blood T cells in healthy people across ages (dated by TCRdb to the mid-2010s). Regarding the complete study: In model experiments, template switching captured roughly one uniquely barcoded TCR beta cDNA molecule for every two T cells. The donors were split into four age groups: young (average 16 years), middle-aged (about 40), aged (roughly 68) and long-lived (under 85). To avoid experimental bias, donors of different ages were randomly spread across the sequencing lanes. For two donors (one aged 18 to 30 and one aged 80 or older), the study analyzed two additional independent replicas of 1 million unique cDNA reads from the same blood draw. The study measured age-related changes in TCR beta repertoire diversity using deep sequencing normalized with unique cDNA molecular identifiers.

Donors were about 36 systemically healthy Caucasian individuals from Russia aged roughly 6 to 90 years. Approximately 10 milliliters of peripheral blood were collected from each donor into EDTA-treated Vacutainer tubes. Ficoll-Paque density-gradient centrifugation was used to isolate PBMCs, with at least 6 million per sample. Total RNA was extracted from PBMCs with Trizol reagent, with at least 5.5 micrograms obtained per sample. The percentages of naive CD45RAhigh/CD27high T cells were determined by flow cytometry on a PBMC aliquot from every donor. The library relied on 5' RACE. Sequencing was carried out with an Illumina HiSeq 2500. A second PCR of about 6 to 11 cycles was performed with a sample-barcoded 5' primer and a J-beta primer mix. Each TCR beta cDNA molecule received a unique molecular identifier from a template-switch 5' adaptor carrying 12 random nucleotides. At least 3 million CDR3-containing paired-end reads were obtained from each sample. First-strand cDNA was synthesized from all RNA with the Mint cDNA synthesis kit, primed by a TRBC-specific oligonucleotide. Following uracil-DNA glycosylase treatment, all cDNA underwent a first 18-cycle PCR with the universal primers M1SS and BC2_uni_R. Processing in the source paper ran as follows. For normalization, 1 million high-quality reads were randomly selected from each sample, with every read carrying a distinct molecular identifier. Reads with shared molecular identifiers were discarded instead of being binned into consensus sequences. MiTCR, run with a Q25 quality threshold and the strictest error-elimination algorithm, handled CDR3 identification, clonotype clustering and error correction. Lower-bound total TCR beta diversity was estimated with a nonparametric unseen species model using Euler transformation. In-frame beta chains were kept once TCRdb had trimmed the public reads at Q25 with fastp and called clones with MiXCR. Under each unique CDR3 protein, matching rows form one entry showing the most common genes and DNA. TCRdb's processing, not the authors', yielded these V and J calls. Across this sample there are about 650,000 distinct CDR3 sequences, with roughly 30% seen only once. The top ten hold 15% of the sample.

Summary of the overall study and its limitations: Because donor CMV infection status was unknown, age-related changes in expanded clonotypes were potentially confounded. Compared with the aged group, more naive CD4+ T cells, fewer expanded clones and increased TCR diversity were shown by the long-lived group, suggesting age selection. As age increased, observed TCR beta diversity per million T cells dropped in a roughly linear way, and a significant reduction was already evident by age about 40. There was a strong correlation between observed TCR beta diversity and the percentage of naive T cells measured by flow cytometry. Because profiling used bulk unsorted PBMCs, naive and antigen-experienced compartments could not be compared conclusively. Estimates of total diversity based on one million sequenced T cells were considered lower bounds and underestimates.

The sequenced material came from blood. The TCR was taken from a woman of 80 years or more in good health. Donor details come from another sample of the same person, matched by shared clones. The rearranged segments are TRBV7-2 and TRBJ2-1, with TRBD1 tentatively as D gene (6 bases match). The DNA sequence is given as TGTGCCAGCAGCTTAGCGCGAGGGACAAGGATCAACAATGAGCAGTTCTTC. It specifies CASSLARGTRINNEQFF.